This T cell receptor beta chain was recovered during a study of T cells expressing NK-cell markers. Using the 5' RACE reads, TCRdb records one entry per CDR3 protein without DNA. The listing records approximately 550,000 distinct CDR3 sequences. The CDR3 totals 14 residues. CDR1 and CDR2 (germline): SGHKS, YYEKEE (reference sequence). Sequences were obtained from blood T cells: a sorted CD56 or NKG2C T cell subset, CD4+ or CD8+ T cells, or bulk PBMC T cells (not recorded which). V is TRBV5-5 and J is TRBJ1-5; TCRdb's assignment of TRBD1 cannot be checked, as there is no DNA. This receptor was taken from a man younger than 35 in good health. The CDR3: CASSFKGAGQPQHF. The full variable domain, rest sourced from reference TRBV5-5 and TRBJ1-5, is DAGVTQSPTHLIKTRGQQVTLRCSPISGHKSVSWYQQVLGQGPQFIFQYYEKEERGRGNFPDRFSARQFPNYSSELNVNALLLGDSALYLCASSFKGAGQPQHFGDGTRLSIL.